These T cell receptor beta chains were read from a single sample in a study of identical twins. Each CDR3 protein gets one entry after TCRdb re-called the 5' RACE reads with MiXCR. Of 200,000 to 300,000 distinct CDR3 sequences in the sample, around 6.6% were seen once. These data also featured in a second study, about yellow fever vaccine responses in identical twins.

Sequenced input: memory (CD45RO+) T cells sorted from blood. The receptor set was obtained from a young woman in good health. Both conserved end residues are part of each CDR3. A D gene is named only where the DNA matches it firmly. Part of the rows lack a size; the others show once, few, many or a class for expanded clones.

TGCAGTGCTAGGGCAGGGTCCTCAGCCAAAAACATTCAGTACTTC | CSARAGSSAKNIQYF | - | TRBJ2-4 | TRBV20-1 | few
TGCAGTGCTAGGTCGGTGGGCCTGGAGACCCAGTACTTC | CSARSVGLETQYF | - | TRBJ2-5 | TRBV20-1 | -
TGTGCCAGCCGTCGGTGGAGGCAAGAGACCCAGTACTTC | CASRRWRQETQYF | - | TRBJ2-5 | TRBV28 | few
TGTGCCAGCAGCTTGTATTGGGGCGGGGGGACACACCAAGAGACCCAGTACTTC | CASSLYWGGGTHQETQYF | TRBD2 | TRBJ2-5 | TRBV5-5 | few
TGTGCCAGCAGTCCGCGGACTAGCGGGGGGCTAGAGACCCAGTACTTC | CASSPRTSGGLETQYF | TRBD2 | TRBJ2-5 | TRBV28 | -
TGTGCCAGCAGCTCCATAGGGACTAGCGTAAACGAGCAGTACTTC | CASSSIGTSVNEQYF | TRBD2 | TRBJ2-7 | TRBV5-5 | -
TGTGCCAGCAGCAGATCTGGCGGGGGGACGAATGAGCAGTTCTTC | CASSRSGGGTNEQFF | TRBD2 | TRBJ2-1 | TRBV12-3/TRBV12-4 | many
TGCAGTGCTAGAGATGGTGTAGATGAGCAGTTCTTC | CSARDGVDEQFF | - | TRBJ2-1 | TRBV20-1 | many
TGTGCCAGTGAGGGCTCGGTTGGGCAGCCGTTCTTC | CASEGSVGQPFF | - | TRBJ2-1 | TRBV12-3/TRBV12-4 | many
TGCGCCAGCAGCTCTCTACTGACCGAAGGACGGAGATATGGCTACACCTTC | CASSSLLTEGRRYGYTF | - | TRBJ1-2 | TRBV5-1 | many
TGCGCCAGCAGCCAAAGACTAGCGGGGACGATCTCCTACAATGAGCAGTTCTTC | CASSQRLAGTISYNEQFF | TRBD2 | TRBJ2-1 | TRBV4-1 | many
TGCAGTGCTAGAGATCGCAGGGTAGTTGAAGAGACCCAGTACTTC | CSARDRRVVEETQYF | - | TRBJ2-5 | TRBV20-1 | many
TGCGCCAGCGGGCGGCAGGACCTCCTCGACTTCGGGGAGCTGTTTTTT | CASGRQDLLDFGELFF | - | TRBJ2-2 | TRBV4-1 | many
TGTGCCAGCACCCCGTCCGGGGCACCCTACAATGAGCAGTTCTTC | CASTPSGAPYNEQFF | - | TRBJ2-1 | TRBV6-1 | many
TGTGCCAGCAGCTTAGTTTCTGGCTCGCGGGGAGTAGATACGCAGTATTTT | CASSLVSGSRGVDTQYF | - | TRBJ2-3 | TRBV7-2 | -
TGTGCCAGCAGCGTAGTTGACTCTGGGACCGGGGAGCTGTTTTTT | CASSVVDSGTGELFF | - | TRBJ2-2 | TRBV9 | -
TGTGCCAGCAGCTTAGTAGTCGGACCGGGCGATGAGCAGTTCTTC | CASSLVVGPGDEQFF | - | TRBJ2-1 | TRBV7-6 | -
TGCAGCGTTGTACAGGGGTACAGCAATCAGCCCCAGCATTTT | CSVVQGYSNQPQHF | TRBD1 | TRBJ1-5 | TRBV29-1 | few
TGTGCCAGCAGCTTAGATGAGCAAGAGACCCAGTACTTC | CASSLDEQETQYF | - | TRBJ2-5 | TRBV7-9 | many
TGCGCCAGCAGCGTATCGGGGACTGGAAACACCATATATTTT | CASSVSGTGNTIYF | - | TRBJ1-3 | TRBV5-1 | few
TGCGCCAGCAGCTTGGAGGGGACAGGGTTCAATGAGCAGTTCTTC | CASSLEGTGFNEQFF | TRBD1 | TRBJ2-1 | TRBV5-1 | few
TGTGCCAGCAGCGCCAGGGTTCAGTACCAAGAGACCCAGTACTTC | CASSARVQYQETQYF | - | TRBJ2-5 | TRBV9 | few
TGCGCCAGCAGCCCACAGGGGAAAGAGACCCAGTACTTC | CASSPQGKETQYF | TRBD1 | TRBJ2-5 | TRBV5-1 | -
TGTGCCAGAATCCTAGGACAGACAACCGGGGAGCTGTTTTTT | CARILGQTTGELFF | - | TRBJ2-2 | TRBV4-2 | few
TGTGCCAGCAGCTTCGTGGGGACTAGCGGGAACTTGCAGACCCAGTACTTC | CASSFVGTSGNLQTQYF | TRBD2 | TRBJ2-5 | TRBV7-9 | many
TGTGCCAGCAGTTTCGCGGGGGGGTCCCCAGATACGCAGTATTTT | CASSFAGGSPDTQYF | TRBD2 | TRBJ2-3 | TRBV27 | few
TGTGCCAGCAGTCCAGGGGTGCCTAATGAAAAACTGTTTTTT | CASSPGVPNEKLFF | - | TRBJ1-4 | TRBV12-3/TRBV12-4 | many
TGTGCCAGCAGCTTGTACGGGTACAATGAGCAGTTCTTC | CASSLYGYNEQFF | - | TRBJ2-1 | TRBV5-5 | -
TGTGCCAGCAGCCTATTACAGGGGGGGCGTGAAAAACTGTTTTTT | CASSLLQGGREKLFF | TRBD1 | TRBJ1-4 | TRBV14 | many
TGTGCCAGCAGCTTAGTGACAACCGGGTACAATGAGCAGTTCTTC | CASSLVTTGYNEQFF | - | TRBJ2-1 | TRBV7-9 | many
TGTGCCAGCAGTTTGGGGGTGGGAGAGCAGTACTTC | CASSLGVGEQYF | - | TRBJ2-7 | TRBV12-3/TRBV12-4 | many
TGTGCCAGCAGCCAAGATCGATCTTGGACAGGGGTTGAGCAGTTCTTC | CASSQDRSWTGVEQFF | TRBD1 | TRBJ2-1 | TRBV14 | many
TGCGCCAGCAGAGACAGGGTCGGGACCTACGAGCAGTACTTC | CASRDRVGTYEQYF | TRBD1 | TRBJ2-7 | TRBV10-2 | many
TGCGCCAGCAGCTTGGCGGGACAGAAGAATCAGCCCCAGCATTTT | CASSLAGQKNQPQHF | TRBD1 | TRBJ1-5 | TRBV5-1 | many
TGTGCCAGCAGCCGAGGGTCTGGCGGTGAGCAGTTCTTC | CASSRGSGGEQFF | - | TRBJ2-1 | TRBV3-1 | many
TGTGCCAGCAGTTGGGACAGGGTGGGCTATGGCTACACCTTC | CASSWDRVGYGYTF | TRBD1 | TRBJ1-2 | TRBV12-3/TRBV12-4 | few
TGCGCCAGCACAGTTGGGGGGCCGAGCAATGAGCAGTTCTTC | CASTVGGPSNEQFF | - | TRBJ2-1 | TRBV5-1 | many
TGTGCCAGCAGCCCCGGGACTAGCGGGACAGAGACCCAGTACTTC | CASSPGTSGTETQYF | TRBD2 | TRBJ2-5 | TRBV12-3/TRBV12-4 | few
TGTGCCAGCAGCTTCCGGGACAGGGAGGAGACCCAGTACTTC | CASSFRDREETQYF | TRBD1 | TRBJ2-5 | TRBV7-8 | few
TGTGCCAGCTCACCAACATCGGGGGGCCTCCTCGGGGAGACCCAGTACTTC | CASSPTSGGLLGETQYF | - | TRBJ2-5 | TRBV18 | -
TGTGCCAGCAGTGAGAATGGCCCCAATCAGCCCCAGCATTTT | CASSENGPNQPQHF | - | TRBJ1-5 | TRBV2 | few
TGTGCCAGCAGCCTACGACAGGGGAGTGCAGATACGCAGTATTTT | CASSLRQGSADTQYF | TRBD1 | TRBJ2-3 | TRBV12-3/TRBV12-4 | many
TGTGCCAGTAGTCTAGGACCGGGTGTTTATAAAACCGGGGAGCTGTTTTTT | CASSLGPGVYKTGELFF | - | TRBJ2-2 | TRBV19 | -
TGTGCCAGCAGCGAACACAGGGGGCCCTACGAGCAGTACTTC | CASSEHRGPYEQYF | TRBD1 | TRBJ2-7 | TRBV7-2 | many
TGTGCCAGCAGCCACACCGGGGGAAGGTACGAGCAGTACTTC | CASSHTGGRYEQYF | - | TRBJ2-7 | TRBV5-5 | many
TGTGCCAGCAGTCTCCAGGGGAAAACCTACAATGAGCAGTTCTTC | CASSLQGKTYNEQFF | - | TRBJ2-1 | TRBV5-5 | few